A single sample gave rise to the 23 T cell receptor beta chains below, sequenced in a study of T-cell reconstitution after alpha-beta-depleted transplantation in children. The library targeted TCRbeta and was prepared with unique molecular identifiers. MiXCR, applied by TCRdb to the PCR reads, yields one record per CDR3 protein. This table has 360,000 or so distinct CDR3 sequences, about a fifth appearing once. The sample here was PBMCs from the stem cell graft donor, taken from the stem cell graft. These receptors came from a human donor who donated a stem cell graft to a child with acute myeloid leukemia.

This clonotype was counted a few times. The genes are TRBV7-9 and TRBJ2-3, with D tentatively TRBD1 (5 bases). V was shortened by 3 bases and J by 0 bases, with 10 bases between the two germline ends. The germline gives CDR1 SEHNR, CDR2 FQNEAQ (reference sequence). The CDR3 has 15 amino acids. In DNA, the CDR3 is TGTGCCAGCAGCTTGTTTGACAGCAGCACAGATACGCAGTATTTT. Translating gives CASSLFDSSTDTQYF.

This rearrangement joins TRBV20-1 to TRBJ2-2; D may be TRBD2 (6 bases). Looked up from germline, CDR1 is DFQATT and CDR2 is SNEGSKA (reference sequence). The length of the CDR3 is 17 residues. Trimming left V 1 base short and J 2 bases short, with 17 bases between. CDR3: CSARVGLGAGNTGELFF. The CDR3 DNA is TGCAGTGCTAGAGTAGGGTTAGGAGCGGGTAACACCGGGGAGCTGTTTTTT.

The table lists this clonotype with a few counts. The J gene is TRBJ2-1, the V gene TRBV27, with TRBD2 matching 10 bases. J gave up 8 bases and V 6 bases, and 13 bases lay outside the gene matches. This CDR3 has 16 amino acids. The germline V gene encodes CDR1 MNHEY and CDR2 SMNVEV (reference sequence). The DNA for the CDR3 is TGTGCCAGCAGACTCTTCGGGACTAGCGAGGGTTATGAGCAGTTCTTC. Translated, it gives CASRLFGTSEGYEQFF.

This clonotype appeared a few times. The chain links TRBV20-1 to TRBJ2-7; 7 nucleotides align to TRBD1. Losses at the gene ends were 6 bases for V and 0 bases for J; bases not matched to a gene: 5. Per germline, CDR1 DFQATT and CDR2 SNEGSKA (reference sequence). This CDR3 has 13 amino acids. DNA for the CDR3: TGCAGTGCCCCGGGACAGAACTCCTACGAGCAGTACTTC. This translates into CSAPGQNSYEQYF.

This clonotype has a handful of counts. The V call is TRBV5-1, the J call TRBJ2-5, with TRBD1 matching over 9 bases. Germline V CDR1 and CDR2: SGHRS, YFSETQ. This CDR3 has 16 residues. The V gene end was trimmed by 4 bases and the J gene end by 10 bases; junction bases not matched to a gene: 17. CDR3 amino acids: CASSEPDRGNFNGQYF. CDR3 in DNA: TGCGCCAGCAGCGAACCAGACAGGGGGAATTTTAATGGCCAGTACTTC.

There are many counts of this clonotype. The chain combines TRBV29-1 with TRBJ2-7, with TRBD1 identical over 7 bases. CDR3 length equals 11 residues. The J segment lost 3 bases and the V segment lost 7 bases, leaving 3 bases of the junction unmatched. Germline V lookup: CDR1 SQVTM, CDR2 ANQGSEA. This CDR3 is CSEGTDYEQYF. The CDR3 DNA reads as TGCAGCGAGGGGACAGACTACGAGCAGTACTTC.

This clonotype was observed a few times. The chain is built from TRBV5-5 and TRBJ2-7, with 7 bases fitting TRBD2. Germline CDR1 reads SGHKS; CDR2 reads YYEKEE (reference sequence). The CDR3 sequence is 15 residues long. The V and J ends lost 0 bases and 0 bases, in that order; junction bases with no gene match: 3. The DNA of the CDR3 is TGTGCCAGCAGCTTGGTCCTAGCGGCCTCCTACGAGCAGTACTTC. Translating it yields CASSLVLAASYEQYF.

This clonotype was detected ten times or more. DNA of the CDR3: TGTGCCAGCAGTGACCCAAACCCCCCCGGACTAGCGGGAGCGTTTCTCGCAGATACGCAGTATTTT. This sequence encodes CASSDPNPPGLAGAFLADTQYF. V usage is TRBV25-1 and J usage is TRBJ2-3; TRBD2 matches at 13 bases. The CDR3 spans 22 residues. Losses at the gene ends were 3 bases for V and 4 bases for J; bases not matched to a gene: 22. Per the germline V gene, CDR1 is MGHDK and CDR2 is SYGVNS.

CDR3: CSARTLTAPGSSYEQYF. The CDR3 bases are TGCAGTGCTAGAACACTTACAGCACCCGGGAGCTCCTACGAGCAGTACTTC. This chain connects TRBV20-1 to TRBJ2-7; D is perhaps TRBD2 (6 bases). CDR3 length equals 17 residues. V lost 2 bases and J lost 0, with 20 bases in between. Germline loops: CDR1 DFQATT, CDR2 SNEGSKA (reference sequence).

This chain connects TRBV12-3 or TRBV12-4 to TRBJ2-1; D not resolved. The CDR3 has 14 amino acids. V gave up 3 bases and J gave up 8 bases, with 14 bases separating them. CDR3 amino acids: CASSFKGVLDEQFF. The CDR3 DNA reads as TGTGCCAGCAGTTTTAAAGGCGTGCTGGATGAGCAGTTCTTC.

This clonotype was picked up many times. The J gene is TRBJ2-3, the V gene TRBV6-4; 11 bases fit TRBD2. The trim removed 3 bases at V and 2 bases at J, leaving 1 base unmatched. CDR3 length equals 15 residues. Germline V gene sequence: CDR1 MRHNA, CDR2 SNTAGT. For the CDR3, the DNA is TGTGCCAGCAGTGATAGCGGGAGGGCCACAGATACGCAGTATTTT. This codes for CASSDSGRATDTQYF.

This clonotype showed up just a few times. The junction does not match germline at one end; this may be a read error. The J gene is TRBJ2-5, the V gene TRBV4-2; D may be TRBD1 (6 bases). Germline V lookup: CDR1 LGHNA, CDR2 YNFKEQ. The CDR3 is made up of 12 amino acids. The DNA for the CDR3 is TGTGCCAGCAGCCAAGAGTACAGGGCCCCCTTCTTC. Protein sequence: CASSQEYRAPFF.

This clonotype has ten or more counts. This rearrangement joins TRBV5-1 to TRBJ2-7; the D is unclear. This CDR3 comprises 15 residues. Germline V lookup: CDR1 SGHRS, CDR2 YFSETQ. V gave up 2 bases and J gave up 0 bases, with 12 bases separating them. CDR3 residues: CASSFGDRGSYEQYF. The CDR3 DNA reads TGCGCCAGCAGCTTCGGCGACCGTGGCTCCTACGAGCAGTACTTC.

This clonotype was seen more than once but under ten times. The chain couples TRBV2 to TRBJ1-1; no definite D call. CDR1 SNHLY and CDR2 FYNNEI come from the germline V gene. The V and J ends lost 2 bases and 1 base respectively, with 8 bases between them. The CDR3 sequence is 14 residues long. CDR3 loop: CASSESGQNTEAFF. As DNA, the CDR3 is TGTGCCAGCAGTGAAAGCGGGCAGAACACTGAAGCTTTCTTT.

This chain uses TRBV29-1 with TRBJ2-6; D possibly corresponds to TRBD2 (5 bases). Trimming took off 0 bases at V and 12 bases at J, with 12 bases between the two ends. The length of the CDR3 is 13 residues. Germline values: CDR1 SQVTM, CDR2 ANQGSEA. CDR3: CSVEETNRGVLTF. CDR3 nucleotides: TGCAGCGTTGAAGAGACTAACCGGGGCGTCCTGACTTTC.

CDR3 residues: CASSFYAGQQYF. As DNA, the CDR3 is TGTGCCAGCAGTTTCTATGCGGGTCAGCAGTACTTC. The chain recombines TRBV12-3 or TRBV12-4 with TRBJ2-7, with D possibly matching TRBD2 (5 bases). The V and J ends lost 3 bases and 8 bases respectively, with 11 bases between them. The CDR3 has 12 residues.

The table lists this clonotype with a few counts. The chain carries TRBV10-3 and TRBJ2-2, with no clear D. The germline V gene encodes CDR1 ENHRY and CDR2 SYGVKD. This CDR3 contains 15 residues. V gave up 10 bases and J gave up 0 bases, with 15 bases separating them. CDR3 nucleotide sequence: TGTGCCACCACCCAGCCGACCTCGAACACCGGGGAGCTGTTTTTT. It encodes CATTQPTSNTGELFF.

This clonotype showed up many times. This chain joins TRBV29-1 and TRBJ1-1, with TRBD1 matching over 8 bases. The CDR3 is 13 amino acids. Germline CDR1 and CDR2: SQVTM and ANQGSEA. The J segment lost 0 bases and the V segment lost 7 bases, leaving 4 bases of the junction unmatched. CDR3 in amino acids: CSGKDRVNTEAFF. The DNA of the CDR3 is TGCAGCGGGAAGGACAGGGTGAACACTGAAGCTTTCTTT.

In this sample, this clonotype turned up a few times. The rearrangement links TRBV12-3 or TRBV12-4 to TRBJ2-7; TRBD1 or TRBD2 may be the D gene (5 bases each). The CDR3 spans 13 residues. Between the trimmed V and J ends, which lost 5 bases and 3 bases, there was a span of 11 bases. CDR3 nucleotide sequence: TGTGCCAGCAGTCCGTCGAGGGGCTACGAGCAGTACTTC. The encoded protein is CASSPSRGYEQYF.

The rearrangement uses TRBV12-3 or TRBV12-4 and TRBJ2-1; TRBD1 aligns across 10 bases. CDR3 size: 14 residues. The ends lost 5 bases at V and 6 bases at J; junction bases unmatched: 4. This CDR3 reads CASSGWDRGNEQFF. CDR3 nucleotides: TGTGCCAGCAGTGGATGGGACAGGGGCAATGAGCAGTTCTTC.

The CDR3 DNA reads TGCGCCAGCAGCCTCCCGGTAGCGGGCGGAGAGACCCAGTACTTC. Translation gives CASSLPVAGGETQYF. This chain links TRBV4-1 with TRBJ2-5; TRBD2 matches at 7 bases. V lost 4 bases, J lost 4 bases, and 9 bases stayed unmatched. In germline, CDR1 is MGHRA, CDR2 YSYEKL. The CDR3 has 15 amino acids.

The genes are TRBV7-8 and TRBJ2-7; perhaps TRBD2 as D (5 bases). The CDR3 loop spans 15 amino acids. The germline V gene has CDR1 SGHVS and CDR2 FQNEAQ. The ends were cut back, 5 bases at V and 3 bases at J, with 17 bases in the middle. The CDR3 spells CASSPAESGFYEQYF. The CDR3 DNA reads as TGTGCCAGCAGCCCCGCGGAGTCGGGGTTCTACGAGCAGTACTTC.

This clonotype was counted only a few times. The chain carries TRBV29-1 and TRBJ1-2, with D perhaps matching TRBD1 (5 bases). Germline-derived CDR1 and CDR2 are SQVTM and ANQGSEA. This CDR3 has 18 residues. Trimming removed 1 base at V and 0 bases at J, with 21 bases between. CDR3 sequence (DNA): TGCAGCGTTGAAGGGAGCGGGCAGGGCGAAATTTCTAACTATGGCTACACCTTC. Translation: CSVEGSGQGEISNYGYTF.